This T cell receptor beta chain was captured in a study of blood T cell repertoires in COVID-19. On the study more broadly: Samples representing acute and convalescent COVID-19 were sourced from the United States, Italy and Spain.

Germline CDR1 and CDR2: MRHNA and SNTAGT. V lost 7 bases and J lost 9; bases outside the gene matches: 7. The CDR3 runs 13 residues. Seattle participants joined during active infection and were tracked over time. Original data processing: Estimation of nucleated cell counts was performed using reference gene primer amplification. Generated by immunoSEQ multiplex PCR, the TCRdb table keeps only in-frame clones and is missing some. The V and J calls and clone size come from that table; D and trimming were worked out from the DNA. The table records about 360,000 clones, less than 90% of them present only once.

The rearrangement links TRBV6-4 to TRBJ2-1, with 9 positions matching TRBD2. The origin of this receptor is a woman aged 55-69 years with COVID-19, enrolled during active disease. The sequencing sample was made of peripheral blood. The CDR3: CASKATSGGEQFF. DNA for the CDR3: TGTGCCAGCAAGGCGACTAGCGGAGGTGAGCAGTTCTTC.